Here is one T cell receptor beta chain with its context. The antigen is not known. The sample is drawn from a study of vaccination and CD4 T cells after COVID-19. Study in general: Two of the convalescents were Hispanic, and the group consisted of six males and four females. From HCoV-229E, HCoV-OC43, HCoV-NL63 and SARS-CoV-2, overlapping spike peptides were used to stimulate the cells. Control wells got either CEFX epitopes, HIV-1 Nef peptides, or no peptide at all.

The CDR3 runs to 15 residues. Germline V gene data show CDR1 as MNHEY and CDR2 as SMNVEV (reference sequence). Trimming took 6 bases from V and 5 from J, leaving 19 bases between them. Treatment reported: roughly 11-day PBMC culture with coronavirus spike peptide pools or control peptides (ViraFEST assay). The authors swapped half the medium for fresh IL-2 medium on days 3 and 7. Cultured CD4+ T cell DNA was sequenced using the Oncomine TCR Beta short-read assay. Using its own MiXCR run on the PCR reads, TCRdb lists one record per CDR3 protein. The sample yields under 11,000 distinct CDR3 sequences, under 50% seen once.

The sequenced sample was CD4+ T cells from blood, cultured in vitro. The TCR was taken from a human donor who had recovered from COVID-19. The chain joins TRBV27 to TRBJ2-5; D is unclear. CDR3 loop: CASSRSPLLGETQYF. In DNA form, the CDR3 reads TGTGCCAGCAGCCGTTCGCCACTGCTGGGGGAGACCCAGTACTTC.